The sequence of this T cell receptor beta chain was determined in a study of blood T cells in healthy people across ages. Points from the study as a whole: Possibly confounding the expanded clonotype changes was the fact that donor CMV status was unknown.

Deletions cut 11 bases from V and 4 bases from J, with 12 bases between. The CDR3 has 12 residues. Germline V lookup: CDR1 SNHLY, CDR2 FYNNEI. Together with a sample-barcoded 5' primer, a J-beta primer mix was included in a second PCR lasting about 6 to 11 cycles. One entry per CDR3 protein results from TCRdb running MiXCR on the 5' RACE reads. The sample consists of 1.4 million or so distinct CDR3 sequences, roughly 43% of them appearing once. In its sample, this clonotype was seen a few times. What it recognizes is unknown. Input material: blood. This TCR came from a woman aged 18-29 years in good health. V usage is TRBV2 and J usage is TRBJ2-1, with D uncertain. CDR3 coding DNA: TGTGCCTCATTTGAAGGGTACAATGAGCAGTTCTTC. It translates to CASFEGYNEQFF.